Each of the 4 T cell receptor beta chains below was sequenced from the same sample in a study of T cells in Graves' hyperthyroidism and ophthalmopathy. Template material for amplifying TCR beta CDR3 regions consisted of RNA transcripts. Researchers ran a first-round RT-PCR on the TCR CDR3 using the HTBI primer set. A single record per CDR3 protein comes from TCRdb applying MiXCR to the multiplex PCR reads. Of fewer than 700,000 distinct CDR3 sequences listed, 15% to 20% were seen once; the top ten hold around 4%. The sequenced sample consisted of blood. These receptors were collected from a woman in her 30s with Graves' hyperthyroidism.

This chain links TRBV2 with TRBJ1-4; D may be TRBD1 (6 bases). Germline CDR1 is SNHLY and CDR2 is FYNNEI. This CDR3 comprises 14 residues. The V end was cut by 6 bases, the J end by 4 bases, with 12 bases between. DNA of the CDR3: TGTGCCAGCAGGGAGGACAGTAGTAATGAAAAACTGTTTTTT. Its protein product is CASREDSSNEKLFF.

This clonotype occurred a few times. The chain is built from TRBV19 and TRBJ2-7; 12 nucleotides match TRBD2. J was trimmed by 1 base and V by 10 bases; bases with no gene match: 5. CDR1 is LNHDA and CDR2 is SQIVND in the germline V gene (reference sequence). The CDR3 spans 14 residues. Here the CDR3 DNA reads TGTGCCAACCCGGGACTAGCGGGTTCCTACGAGCAGTACTTC. Translated, it gives CANPGLAGSYEQYF.

This clonotype was counted many times. The chain links TRBV29-1 to TRBJ2-5; 7 nucleotides line up with TRBD1. This CDR3 has 14 amino acids. Germline CDR1 SQVTM, CDR2 ANQGSEA. With 6 bases clipped from V and 2 bases from J, the junction kept 9 bases outside the gene matches. The CDR3 DNA is TGCAGCGTCATCACCGGGACAGCGCAAGAGACCCAGTACTTC. Translation gives CSVITGTAQETQYF.

The chain couples TRBV4-3 to TRBJ2-3; a possible D gene is TRBD2 (5 bases). This CDR3 region has 20 residues. The ends were cut back, 0 bases at V and 1 base at J, with 23 bases in the middle. Per germline, CDR1 LGHNA and CDR2 YSLEER. As DNA, the CDR3 is TGCGCCAGCAGCCAAGATCGGAGTTTGCCGTGGGGAGTGGGCACAGATACGCAGTATTTT. The encoded protein is CASSQDRSLPWGVGTDTQYF.